This T cell receptor beta chain was documented in a study of human T cells and chemical hapten exposure. The V end lost 5 bases, the J end lost 2 bases, and 15 bases lay between the germline ends. This CDR3 is built from 15 residues. CDR1 and CDR2 (germline): LGHNA, YNFKEQ. MiXCR, run by TCRdb on the RACE reads, gives a single entry per CDR3 protein. The sample records about 69,000 distinct CDR3 sequences, 32% being singletons. Documented time point: patch test 1, 2 weeks after DPC sensitization. Noted treatment: therapeutic diphenylcyclopropenone sensitization with weekly scalp DPC. The source is a man aged 40-49 years with alopecia areata. Some clones in this sample may be carry-over from other donors' samples. The V gene is TRBV4-2, the J gene TRBJ1-2; no firm D call. The sample consisted of whole blood, taken in connection with sensitization to the hapten diphenylcyclopropenone (DPC). The CDR3 coding sequence is TGTGCCAGCAGCGAACTGCAGGAATACAACTATGGCTACACCTTC. Its translation: CASSELQEYNYGYTF.